The T cell receptor (beta chain) under discussion was sequenced for a study of vaccination and CD4 T cells after COVID-19. Across the whole study: Participants received two doses of either BNT162b2 or mRNA-1273 vaccine.

Described treatment: roughly nine-day PBMC culture with coronavirus spike peptide pools or control peptides (ViraFEST assay). Each of days 3 and 7 saw half the medium replaced by fresh IL-2 medium. Once obtained from cultured CD4+ T cells, the DNA was sequenced using the Oncomine TCR Beta short-read assay. TCRdb re-derived calls from the PCR reads in MiXCR, one entry per CDR3 protein. The sample lists about 29,000 distinct CDR3 sequences; 62% were seen once. Study-wide results and limits: The appearance of a median about 88% of reactive clones in convalescent patients occurred only post-vaccination.

On this clonotype itself: Its matching antigen is unknown.

V lost 5 bases and J 6 bases, leaving 22 bases between the germline ends. The CDR3 covers 17 residues. The input for sequencing was CD4+ T cells from blood, cultured in vitro, taken after SARS-CoV-2 vaccination. The chain is built from TRBV12-3 or TRBV12-4 and TRBJ2-2, with D perhaps TRBD1 (6 bases). This receptor was taken from a human donor who received a COVID-19 vaccine. The CDR3 sequence is CASSRRRGISSPGELFF. DNA for the CDR3: TGTGCCAGCAGTCGACGCAGGGGAATAAGTTCGCCCGGGGAGCTGTTTTTT.